This T cell receptor beta chain is from a study of T cell repertoires in cytomegalovirus infection. Study context: Public signatures in TCR beta pointed to CMV infection and matching HLA type.

This clonotype has only a few counts. Germline loops: CDR1 MNHEY, CDR2 SVGEGT. This CDR3 region has 11 residues. Trimming removed 6 bases at V and 14 bases at J, with 16 bases between. MiXCR, applied by TCRdb to the reads, yields one record per CDR3 protein. The sample lists 680,000 or so distinct CDR3 sequences; approximately 34% were seen once. The specimen was PBMCs. The chain carries TRBV6-2 or TRBV6-3 and TRBJ1-2; D gene uncertain. This clonotype was obtained from a human donor in good health (CMV status not recorded). Some clones in this sample may be carry-over from other donors' samples. CDR3 sequence reads: CASRSEPSLTF. CDR3 DNA sequence: TGTGCCAGCAGATCGGAACCTTCTCTAACCTTC.